The rows below give T cell receptor beta chains drawn from one sample of a study of T cells after yellow fever vaccination. From the 5' RACE reads, TCRdb called clonotypes with MiXCR, one entry per CDR3 protein. The sample includes roughly 500,000 distinct CDR3 sequences, less than 20% of them seen just once. This specimen was PBMCs, taken 15 days after the yellow fever booster vaccination. The origin of the receptors is a young man who received the YFV17D yellow fever vaccine. Each CDR3 is given with its conserved first and last residue. A D gene is named only where the DNA matches it firmly. Where a row states a size, it is once, few, many or the class of an expanded clone; other rows omit it.

D gene: .; V gene: TRBV11-2; clone size: .; J gene: TRBJ1-3; CDR3 DNA: TGTGCCAGCAGCTTAGCTACACACTCTGGAAACACCATATATTTT; CDR3 protein: CASSLATHSGNTIYF
D gene: .; V gene: TRBV10-3; clone size: .; J gene: TRBJ2-3; CDR3 DNA: TGTGCCATCAGTTCCTCGATCGGGGACTCAGATACGCAGTATTTT; CDR3 protein: CAISSSIGDSDTQYF
D gene: .; V gene: TRBV20-1; clone size: many; J gene: TRBJ2-1; CDR3 DNA: TGCAGTGGTGGGCAAAGCGTTATGAATGAGCAGTTCTTC; CDR3 protein: CSGGQSVMNEQFF
D gene: TRBD2; V gene: TRBV10-3; clone size: .; J gene: TRBJ2-5; CDR3 DNA: TGTGCCATCAGAAGAGCGGGAGGGCAAGAGACCCAGTACTTC; CDR3 protein: CAIRRAGGQETQYF
D gene: .; V gene: TRBV5-1; clone size: .; J gene: TRBJ2-2; CDR3 DNA: TGCGCCAGCAGCTTCCCCCGGGGAGGGGGCAACACCGGGGAGCTGTTTTTT; CDR3 protein: CASSFPRGGGNTGELFF
D gene: TRBD2; V gene: TRBV19; clone size: .; J gene: TRBJ2-7; CDR3 DNA: TGTGCCAGTAGTCCGAAGGACGCGGGGGACTACGAGCAGTACTTC; CDR3 protein: CASSPKDAGDYEQYF
D gene: .; V gene: TRBV4-3; clone size: few; J gene: TRBJ2-1; CDR3 DNA: TGCGCCAGCAGCGGGCTGGTAGCGGCACCCTACAATGAGCAGTTCTTC; CDR3 protein: CASSGLVAAPYNEQFF
D gene: .; V gene: TRBV10-3; clone size: .; J gene: TRBJ2-7; CDR3 DNA: TGTGCCATCAGTGAGTCTGGAGGGAGTCCCCACGAGCAGTACTTC; CDR3 protein: CAISESGGSPHEQYF
D gene: .; V gene: TRBV12-5; clone size: .; J gene: TRBJ2-5; CDR3 DNA: TGTGCTAGTGGTTTGGTCGAGGAGACCCAGTACTTC; CDR3 protein: CASGLVEETQYF
D gene: .; V gene: TRBV18; clone size: .; J gene: TRBJ2-3; CDR3 DNA: TGTGCCAGCTCCCAAGGGGGGTTTGGCTCAGATACGCAGTATTTT; CDR3 protein: CASSQGGFGSDTQYF
D gene: TRBD1; V gene: TRBV29-1; clone size: few; J gene: TRBJ2-5; CDR3 DNA: TGCAGCGTTGCCGGGACAGGGCAAGAGACCCAGTACTTC; CDR3 protein: CSVAGTGQETQYF
D gene: TRBD2; V gene: TRBV18; clone size: .; J gene: TRBJ2-1; CDR3 DNA: TGTGCCAGCTCACCCAGGGCTAGCGGGAGTTCCTACAATGAGCAGTTCTTC; CDR3 protein: CASSPRASGSSYNEQFF
D gene: .; V gene: TRBV5-1; clone size: few; J gene: TRBJ2-3; CDR3 DNA: TGCGCCAGCAGCTTTGGGTCAGTTATAACAGATACGCAGTATTTT; CDR3 protein: CASSFGSVITDTQYF
D gene: .; V gene: TRBV6-2/TRBV6-3; clone size: .; J gene: TRBJ2-7; CDR3 DNA: TGTGCCAGCGCGGGCTCCCGGGACTACGAGCAGTACTTC; CDR3 protein: CASAGSRDYEQYF
D gene: TRBD1; V gene: TRBV7-2; clone size: .; J gene: TRBJ2-1; CDR3 DNA: TGTGCCAGCAGCTCCCAGGGGGCTGGCTACAATGAGCAGTTCTTC; CDR3 protein: CASSSQGAGYNEQFF
D gene: .; V gene: TRBV7-9; clone size: .; J gene: TRBJ1-1; CDR3 DNA: TGTGCCAGCAGCTTATTGGGTGCTGAAGCTTTCTTT; CDR3 protein: CASSLLGAEAFF
D gene: .; V gene: TRBV20-1; clone size: .; J gene: TRBJ2-1; CDR3 DNA: TGCAGTGCTAGCCGGCACAATGAGCAGTTCTTC; CDR3 protein: CSASRHNEQFF
D gene: TRBD2; V gene: TRBV29-1; clone size: few; J gene: TRBJ2-7; CDR3 DNA: TGCAGCGTTGATGGGGGGACTAGCGGCTACGAGCAGTACTTC; CDR3 protein: CSVDGGTSGYEQYF
D gene: .; V gene: TRBV6-5; clone size: few; J gene: TRBJ2-6; CDR3 DNA: TGTGCCAGCAGTTACTTTTCACCTGGGGCCAACGTCCTGACTTTC; CDR3 protein: CASSYFSPGANVLTF
D gene: .; V gene: TRBV28; clone size: few; J gene: TRBJ2-3; CDR3 DNA: TGTGCCAGCAGTTTGACTAGTAGCACTACGCAGTATTTT; CDR3 protein: CASSLTSSTTQYF
D gene: .; V gene: TRBV6-2/TRBV6-3; clone size: .; J gene: TRBJ1-1; CDR3 DNA: TGTGCCAGCAAGGACCCGAGCCTAGAAGCCTTCTTT; CDR3 protein: CASKDPSLEAFF
D gene: .; V gene: TRBV6-5; clone size: .; J gene: TRBJ2-3; CDR3 DNA: TGTGCCAGCAGTTATCCCAAGTGGCGGTCCGATATGGATACGCAGTATTTT; CDR3 protein: CASSYPKWRSDMDTQYF
D gene: .; V gene: TRBV24-1; clone size: few; J gene: TRBJ2-3; CDR3 DNA: TGTGCCACCAGTGGAGGGGGCACAGATACGCAGTATTTT; CDR3 protein: CATSGGGTDTQYF
D gene: .; V gene: TRBV7-6; clone size: few; J gene: TRBJ2-7; CDR3 DNA: TGTGCCAGCAGCTCCCAAAGGGTAGACAGATACTACGAGCAGTACTTC; CDR3 protein: CASSSQRVDRYYEQYF
D gene: TRBD2; V gene: TRBV6-1; clone size: .; J gene: TRBJ2-1; CDR3 DNA: TGTGCCTGCAGTCCTAGCGGGAGCTCCTACAATGAGCAGTTCTTC; CDR3 protein: CACSPSGSSYNEQFF
D gene: .; V gene: TRBV7-2; clone size: .; J gene: TRBJ2-7; CDR3 DNA: TGTGCCAGCAGCTCCCAGGGGACGGGACCTGGAGAGCAGTACTTC; CDR3 protein: CASSSQGTGPGEQYF
D gene: TRBD2; V gene: TRBV15; clone size: few; J gene: TRBJ2-7; CDR3 DNA: TGTGCCACCAGCAGAGATAGGTCTAGCGGGGGTCACTACGAGCAGTACTTC; CDR3 protein: CATSRDRSSGGHYEQYF
D gene: TRBD2; V gene: TRBV5-6; clone size: few; J gene: TRBJ2-7; CDR3 DNA: TGTGCCAGCAGCTTGGTAGCGGGAGGCAGCAACGAGCAGTACTTC; CDR3 protein: CASSLVAGGSNEQYF
D gene: TRBD1; V gene: TRBV25-1; clone size: few; J gene: TRBJ1-1; CDR3 DNA: TGTGCCAGCAGTGAACAGGGGGCTCTGGGCACTGAAGCTTTCTTT; CDR3 protein: CASSEQGALGTEAFF
D gene: TRBD2; V gene: TRBV2; clone size: few; J gene: TRBJ2-3; CDR3 DNA: TGTGCCAGCAAACAGAGACTAGCGATCGCAGATACGCAGTATTTT; CDR3 protein: CASKQRLAIADTQYF
D gene: TRBD2; V gene: TRBV7-2; clone size: once; J gene: TRBJ2-3; CDR3 DNA: TGTGCCAGCAGCTCGGCCGGGACTAGCGGATATACGCAGTATTTT; CDR3 protein: CASSSAGTSGYTQYF
D gene: .; V gene: TRBV30; clone size: few; J gene: TRBJ2-7; CDR3 DNA: TGTGCCTGGAGCCGGGACGGAGACTACGAGCAGTACTTC; CDR3 protein: CAWSRDGDYEQYF
D gene: .; V gene: TRBV7-3; clone size: many; J gene: TRBJ2-3; CDR3 DNA: TGTGCCAGCAGCTTAATCAGCACAGATACGCAGTATTTT; CDR3 protein: CASSLISTDTQYF
D gene: .; V gene: TRBV27; clone size: .; J gene: TRBJ2-3; CDR3 DNA: TGTGCCAGCAGTTTATTTACTTCCGGCACAGATACGCAGTATTTT; CDR3 protein: CASSLFTSGTDTQYF
D gene: .; V gene: TRBV10-3; clone size: .; J gene: TRBJ2-3; CDR3 DNA: TGTGCCATCAGGGAGAACCGAGATTTCACAGATACGCAGTATTTT; CDR3 protein: CAIRENRDFTDTQYF
D gene: .; V gene: TRBV5-1; clone size: .; J gene: TRBJ2-5; CDR3 DNA: TGCGCCAGCAGCTTCCGGGAGGGGGCTAAAGAGACCCAGTACTTC; CDR3 protein: CASSFREGAKETQYF
D gene: .; V gene: TRBV3-1; clone size: .; J gene: TRBJ2-7; CDR3 DNA: TGTGCCAGCAGCCAGGGGGCGCGGTCGCCCTCCTACGAGCAGTACTTC; CDR3 protein: CASSQGARSPSYEQYF
D gene: TRBD1; V gene: TRBV20-1; clone size: few; J gene: TRBJ2-7; CDR3 DNA: TGCAGTGCTAGAGATCGGGGACAGGGCGACGAGCAGTACTTC; CDR3 protein: CSARDRGQGDEQYF
D gene: .; V gene: TRBV14; clone size: .; J gene: TRBJ2-1; CDR3 DNA: TGTGCCAGCAGCCCCTTCGGGGGCACGCGCTCCTACAATGAGCGGTTCTTC; CDR3 protein: CASSPFGGTRSYNERFF
D gene: .; V gene: TRBV10-3; clone size: .; J gene: TRBJ2-2; CDR3 DNA: TGTGCCAGCCGGAATAACACCGGGGAGCTGTTTTTT; CDR3 protein: CASRNNTGELFF
D gene: .; V gene: TRBV18; clone size: few; J gene: TRBJ2-7; CDR3 DNA: TGTGCCAGCTCCCCGACGCTAGCTTACGAGCAGTACTTC; CDR3 protein: CASSPTLAYEQYF
D gene: .; V gene: TRBV2; clone size: .; J gene: TRBJ2-2; CDR3 DNA: TGTGCCAGCACGGAGACACCGAACACCGGGGAGCTGTTTTTT; CDR3 protein: CASTETPNTGELFF
D gene: TRBD1; V gene: TRBV7-7; clone size: .; J gene: TRBJ2-2; CDR3 DNA: TGTGCTAGGGGGGACAGGGACACCGGGGAGCTGTTTTTT; CDR3 protein: CARGDRDTGELFF
D gene: .; V gene: TRBV5-1; clone size: .; J gene: TRBJ1-4; CDR3 DNA: TGCGCCAGCACCGAGACTGGGAAGAATGAAAAACTGTTTTTT; CDR3 protein: CASTETGKNEKLFF
D gene: .; V gene: TRBV10-3; clone size: few; J gene: TRBJ2-3; CDR3 DNA: TGTGCCATCAGCCCGGGACTTACCACAGATACGCAGTATTTT; CDR3 protein: CAISPGLTTDTQYF
D gene: TRBD1; V gene: TRBV7-6; clone size: many; J gene: TRBJ2-4; CDR3 DNA: TGTGCCAGCTCCCCAGGGGGCATTCAGTACTTC; CDR3 protein: CASSPGGIQYF
D gene: TRBD2; V gene: TRBV29-1; clone size: .; J gene: TRBJ2-3; CDR3 DNA: TGCAGCGCCACCGGAGTAGCGGGACCCACAGATACGCAGTATTTT; CDR3 protein: CSATGVAGPTDTQYF
D gene: .; V gene: TRBV20-1; clone size: .; J gene: TRBJ1-1; CDR3 DNA: TGCAGTGCTAGAGGGGGGGCAGGGCCGAACACTGAAGCTTTCTTT; CDR3 protein: CSARGGAGPNTEAFF
D gene: .; V gene: TRBV10-2; clone size: .; J gene: TRBJ2-7; CDR3 DNA: TGCGCCAGCAGTACGAGGGGGGGAGGAAGGACCTACGAGCAGTACTTC; CDR3 protein: CASSTRGGGRTYEQYF
D gene: TRBD1; V gene: TRBV19; clone size: .; J gene: TRBJ1-1; CDR3 DNA: TGTGCCAGTAGTATAGATAAAAACAGGGGTTTGACTGAAGCTTTCTTT; CDR3 protein: CASSIDKNRGLTEAFF
D gene: .; V gene: TRBV5-1; clone size: .; J gene: TRBJ2-1; CDR3 DNA: TGCGCCAGCAGCTTGGTTTATCTCTACAATGAGCAGTTCTTC; CDR3 protein: CASSLVYLYNEQFF